This T cell receptor (beta chain) was captured in a study of T cell responses to AZD1222 COVID-19 vaccine. General study results and limits: Repertoire samples came only from after the peak T cell response. Clonal diversity may have been underestimated in mostly white British donors.

Comments on this clone: Its antigen is still unknown.

The analysis combined second doses at about 4 or about 12 weeks. Method: immunoSEQ multiplex PCR; TCRdb's copy keeps in-frame clones and lacks some. In the table there are about 81,000 clones, 80% to 95% of which are singletons. The CDR3 runs 10 residues. The germline gives CDR1 ENHRY, CDR2 SYGVKD. Trimming took off 9 bases at V and 4 bases at J, with 7 bases between the two ends. This TCR was sampled from an adult who received the AZD1222 COVID-19 vaccine. Here the sequenced sample was peripheral blood, taken 28 days after the second AZD1222 dose. This chain links TRBV10-3 with TRBJ2-7; D remains ambiguous. The CDR3 coding sequence is TGTGCCATTTTAGGTTACGAGCAGTACTTC. Amino acids: CAILGYEQYF.